One sample yielded the 24 T cell receptor beta chains listed below, sequenced in a study of control samples from healthy donors and cancer patients. Generated by immunoSEQ multiplex PCR, the TCRdb table keeps only in-frame clones and is missing some. Here the sample spans approximately 86,000 clones, approximately 93% being singletons. What was sequenced was blood. The receptors originated from a woman under 40 in good health.

This rearrangement joins TRBV10-1 to TRBJ1-1; a weak D match, TRBD1 (5 bases). The CDR3 has 13 residues. Per germline, CDR1 WNHNN and CDR2 SYGVQD (reference sequence). The V gene lost 6 bases and the J gene lost 11 bases, with 19 bases spanning the gap. The chain's CDR3 is CASSPSGPTPAFF. The CDR3 region has the DNA TGCGCCAGCAGCCCCTCGGGACCCACCCCGGCTTTCTTT.

V is TRBV29-1 and J is TRBJ1-2; D call uncertain. V dropped 2 bases and J dropped 4 bases, with 14 bases sitting between them. CDR3 length: 14 residues. CDR1 and CDR2 (germline): SQVTM, ANQGSEA. The CDR3 loop is CSVESPSSFYGYTF. The DNA for the CDR3 is TGCAGCGTTGAATCTCCGTCGTCCTTCTATGGCTACACCTTC.

The genes are TRBV5-4 and TRBJ2-5; 12 bases map to TRBD2. CDR3 length equals 16 residues. Unmatched junction bases numbered 9, after V lost 4 bases and J lost 5 bases. The germline gives CDR1 SGHNT, CDR2 YYREEE (reference sequence). DNA for the CDR3: TGTGCCAGCAGCGGGTTGACTAGCGGGAGTAGGGAGACCCAGTACTTC. Residues: CASSGLTSGSRETQYF.

There are a few counts of this clone. The chain employs TRBV2 and TRBJ1-5; D is possibly TRBD1 (5 bases). V was trimmed by 6 bases and J by 2 bases, leaving 14 bases between them. The CDR3 spans 15 residues. Germline V gene data show CDR1 as SNHLY and CDR2 as FYNNEI. The CDR3 nucleotides are TGTGCCAGCAGATTGACCGACAGTGGCAATCAGCCCCAGCATTTT. It translates to CASRLTDSGNQPQHF.

This sequence joins TRBV18 and TRBJ1-4; D not resolved. From germline, CDR1 is KGHSH and CDR2 LQKENI. The V gene lost 1 base and the J gene lost 8 bases, with 11 bases spanning the gap. The CDR3 runs to 14 residues. The CDR3 reads CASSPREGGEKLFF. CDR3 DNA: TGTGCCAGCTCACCACGGGAAGGAGGAGAAAAACTGTTTTTT.

This clone was counted a few times. The rearrangement uses TRBV9 and TRBJ1-5; D unresolved. Trimming removed 0 bases from V and 6 bases from J, with 13 bases in between. Germline loops: CDR1 SGDLS, CDR2 YYNGEE. The CDR3 loop spans 15 amino acids. This chain's CDR3 is CASSVAPGIGQPQHF. The CDR3 nucleotides read TGTGCCAGCAGCGTAGCACCTGGGATCGGTCAGCCCCAGCATTTT.

This chain joins TRBV2 and TRBJ1-2; 8 bases are a match to TRBD1. The V gene end was trimmed by 4 bases and the J gene end by 0 bases; junction bases not matched to a gene: 7. Germline V lookup: CDR1 SNHLY, CDR2 FYNNEI. The CDR3 consists of 16 residues. The CDR3 sequence is CASSAMGQVTNYGYTF. The CDR3 bases are TGTGCCAGCAGTGCCATGGGACAGGTGACTAACTATGGCTACACCTTC.

The chain couples TRBV2 to TRBJ1-2; the match to TRBD1 covers 9 bases. CDR3 length: 14 amino acids. The germline V gene has CDR1 SNHLY and CDR2 FYNNEI. V lost 5 bases, J lost 8 bases, and 9 bases stayed unmatched. DNA of the CDR3: TGTGCCAGCAGTACCCCCGGACAGGGGAAGGGCTACACCTTC. This encodes CASSTPGQGKGYTF. Full variable domain (outside the CDR3, taken from reference TRBV2 and TRBJ1-2): EPEVTQTPSHQVTQMGQEVILRCVPISNHLYFYWYRQILGQKVEFLVSFYNNEISEKSEIFDDQFSVERPDGSNFTLKIRSTKLEDSAMYFCASSTPGQGKGYTFGSGTRLTVV.

The chain employs TRBV4-1 and TRBJ1-2, with D tentatively TRBD1 (6 bases). Germline V lookup: CDR1 MGHRA, CDR2 YSYEKL. The ends were cut back, 1 base at V and 3 bases at J, with 6 bases in the middle. The CDR3 runs 13 residues. DNA of the CDR3: TGCGCCAGCAGCCAAGGGACAGACTATGGCTACACCTTC. Residues: CASSQGTDYGYTF.

The V and J genes are TRBV9 and TRBJ2-7; perhaps TRBD1 as D (6 bases). V gave up 4 bases and J gave up 5 bases, with 16 bases separating them. The length of the CDR3 is 14 residues. Looked up from germline, CDR1 is SGDLS and CDR2 is YYNGEE. The CDR3 here is CASSSSQGKNEQYF. The DNA for the CDR3 is TGTGCCAGCAGCTCAAGTCAGGGGAAGAACGAGCAGTACTTC.

The chain joins TRBV12-3 or TRBV12-4 to TRBJ1-3; D unresolved. Trimming pared 3 bases from V and 7 bases from J, leaving 4 bases between. The CDR3 runs 11 residues. CDR3 loop: CASSFSNTIYF. In DNA form, the CDR3 reads TGTGCCAGCAGTTTTTCCAACACCATATATTTT.

The chain has TRBV14 and TRBJ1-6; no definite D call. Per the germline V gene, CDR1 is SGHDN and CDR2 is FVKESK. V dropped 6 bases and J dropped 4 bases, with 13 bases sitting between them. The CDR3 has 15 amino acids. CDR3 sequence: CASSRPRRYNSPLHF. The CDR3 DNA is TGTGCCAGCAGTCGACCCAGGAGATATAATTCACCCCTCCACTTT.

This chain joins TRBV7-9 and TRBJ1-2, with D perhaps matching TRBD1 (5 bases). The germline CDR1 and CDR2 sequences are SEHNR and FQNEAQ (reference sequence). V gave up 7 bases and J gave up 4 bases, with 19 bases separating them. The CDR3 is 15 residues long. The CDR3 bases are TGTGCCAGCACCTCACACGACGGGGCCATCTATGGCTACACCTTC. Its protein product is CASTSHDGAIYGYTF. Full variable domain (outside the CDR3, taken from reference TRBV7-9 and TRBJ1-2): DTGVSQNPRHKITKRGQNVTFRCDPISEHNRLYWYRQTLGQGPEFLTYFQNEAQLEKSRLLSDRFSAERPKGSFSTLEIQRTEQGDSAMYLCASTSHDGAIYGYTFGSGTRLTVV.

This clone was observed once. The rearrangement uses TRBV18 and TRBJ2-3, with D perhaps TRBD2 (5 bases). The V and J ends lost 1 base and 6 bases respectively, with 8 bases between them. Germline V gene sequence: CDR1 KGHSH, CDR2 LQKENI. The CDR3 has 13 residues. The CDR3 coding sequence is TGTGCCAGCTCACCACGGGGAGCGGATACGCAGTATTTT. Its protein product is CASSPRGADTQYF.

The chain is built from TRBV7-9 and TRBJ1-6, with a tentative D call TRBD1 (6 bases). Germline V CDR1 and CDR2: SEHNR, FQNEAQ (reference sequence). This CDR3 is 15 amino acids long. Trimming stripped 9 bases from V and 3 bases from J, with 15 bases between. Here the CDR3 reads CASRPWDIYNSPLHF. In DNA form, the CDR3 reads TGTGCCAGTAGACCTTGGGACATCTATAATTCACCCCTCCACTTT. The full variable domain, its missing parts supplied by reference TRBV7-9 and TRBJ1-6, is DTGVSQNPRHKITKRGQNVTFRCDPISEHNRLYWYRQTLGQGPEFLTYFQNEAQLEKSRLLSDRFSAERPKGSFSTLEIQRTEQGDSAMYLCASRPWDIYNSPLHFGNGTRLTVT.

This clone was found once. V usage is TRBV2 and J usage is TRBJ1-4, with TRBD1 matching 9 bases. This CDR3 is 14 amino acids long. J was trimmed by 7 bases and V by 5 bases; bases with no gene match: 5. Germline-derived CDR1 and CDR2 are SNHLY and FYNNEI. DNA for the CDR3: TGTGCCAGCAGTTTACAGGGGGCGGGTGAAAAACTGTTTTTT. Amino acids: CASSLQGAGEKLFF.

The V call is TRBV19, the J call TRBJ2-5; 11 nucleotides match TRBD1. The V gene end was trimmed by 4 bases and the J gene end by 3 bases; junction bases not matched to a gene: 7. Germline loops: CDR1 LNHDA, CDR2 SQIVND (reference sequence). This CDR3 spans 16 amino acids. This CDR3 is CASSRGQGALEETQYF. CDR3 sequence (DNA): TGTGCCAGTAGTAGAGGACAGGGGGCTTTGGAAGAGACCCAGTACTTC. Based on the CDR3 plus reference TRBV19 and TRBJ2-5, the full variable domain is DGGITQSPKYLFRKEGQNVTLSCEQNLNHDAMYWYRQDPGQGLRLIYYSQIVNDFQKGDIAEGYSVSREKKESFPLTVTSAQKNPTAFYLCASSRGQGALEETQYFGPGTRLLVL.

This clone appeared once. The chain employs TRBV2 and TRBJ1-2, with unresolved D. The CDR3 extends over 12 amino acids. Germline CDR1 is SNHLY and CDR2 is FYNNEI. Trimming shortened V by 4 bases and J by 3 bases, and 6 bases separated the two germline ends. CDR3 sequence (DNA): TGTGCCAGCAGTGCGGTTTACTATGGCTACACCTTC. Residues: CASSAVYYGYTF.

The J gene is TRBJ1-2, the V gene TRBV27; D gene ambiguous. The V end was cut by 4 bases, the J end by 4 bases, with 10 bases between. The CDR3 totals 13 residues. The V gene's germline CDR1 is MNHEY and CDR2 SMNVEV (reference sequence). In DNA, the CDR3 is TGTGCCAGCAGTTCTGGACGGAGCTATGGCTACACCTTC. It encodes CASSSGRSYGYTF.

CDR3 in DNA: TGTGCCAGCAGTTACTCGTCGCACACTGAAGCTTTCTTT. It translates to CASSYSSHTEAFF. The rearrangement links TRBV6-5 to TRBJ1-1; D gene unclear. V shed 0 bases and J shed 3 bases, with 5 bases lying between them. Germline V gene sequence: CDR1 MNHEY, CDR2 SVGAGI. CDR3 length: 13 amino acids.

CDR3 nucleotides: TGTGCCAGCAGCATCGGGATTCAAGAGACCCAGTACTTC. Translated, it gives CASSIGIQETQYF. The chain uses TRBV7-8 and TRBJ2-5, with D tentatively TRBD2 (5 bases). This CDR3 has 13 residues. V was pared by 5 bases and J by 2 bases, with 9 bases between. Germline V CDR1 and CDR2: SGHVS, FQNEAQ.

Here the CDR3 reads CASRRTGNQPQHF. CDR3 nucleotides: TGTGCCAGCAGAAGGACTGGAAATCAGCCCCAGCATTTT. The V gene is TRBV2, the J gene TRBJ1-5; D call uncertain. The CDR3 loop spans 13 amino acids. V was trimmed by 6 bases and J by 4 bases, leaving 10 bases between them. Germline CDR1 reads SNHLY; CDR2 reads FYNNEI.

This chain links TRBV27 with TRBJ2-2, with D maybe TRBD2 (6 bases). Trimming removed 7 bases at V and 2 bases at J, with 11 bases between. The length of the CDR3 is 14 residues. Germline CDR1 reads MNHEY; CDR2 reads SMNVEV (reference sequence). The CDR3 here is CASKLRDNTGELFF. CDR3 in DNA: TGTGCCAGCAAACTGCGGGATAACACCGGGGAGCTGTTTTTT.

The chain uses TRBV28 and TRBJ1-1; TRBD1 agrees at 9 bases. The CDR3 spans 16 residues. The germline V gene encodes CDR1 MDHEN and CDR2 SYDVKM. The V and J ends lost 3 bases and 0 bases, in that order; junction bases with no gene match: 5. CDR3 sequence reads: CASSFGTGRMNTEAFF. The CDR3 DNA reads as TGTGCCAGCAGTTTCGGGACAGGGAGGATGAACACTGAAGCTTTCTTT. The full variable domain, in which reference TRBV28 and TRBJ1-1 provide the parts outside the CDR3, is DVKVTQSSRYLVKRTGEKVFLECVQDMDHENMFWYRQDPGLGLRLIYFSYDVKMKEKGDIPEGYSVSREKKERFSLILESASTNQTSMYLCASSFGTGRMNTEAFFGQGTRLTVV.